The 16 T cell receptor beta chains reported below all come from one sample, sequenced in a study of cytotoxic CD8 clonotypes in ibrutinib-treated CLL. Clones were read by immunoSEQ multiplex PCR, and TCRdb kept only the in-frame ones, dropping some. The table lists about 140,000 clones, approximately 77% of them singletons. The sequencing here drew on PBMCs, taken after 12 months of ibrutinib treatment. These receptors came from a human donor with chronic lymphocytic leukemia.

This clone was counted once. The genes are TRBV11-2 and TRBJ2-7; no clear D. The CDR3 totals 13 residues. In germline, CDR1 is SGHAT, CDR2 FQNNGV. V was pared by 5 bases and J by 5 bases, with 13 bases between. The DNA of the CDR3 is TGTGCCAGCAGCGGCCAACTAATCGACGAGCAGTACTTC. Encoded protein: CASSGQLIDEQYF.

Written as DNA, the CDR3 is TGTGCCAGCAGCTTAGAGGGGACAGGGTCAGTTGGTACGCAGTATTTT. Its protein is CASSLEGTGSVGTQYF. The J gene is TRBJ2-3, the V gene TRBV7-9, with TRBD1 matching 9 bases. With 1 base clipped from V and 8 bases from J, the junction kept 10 bases outside the gene matches. Germline CDR1 SEHNR, CDR2 FQNEAQ (reference sequence). There are 16 residues in the CDR3. The variable domain in full, with the rest retrieved from reference TRBV7-9 and TRBJ2-3, is DTGVSQNPRHKITKRGQNVTFRCDPISEHNRLYWYRQTLGQGPEFLTYFQNEAQLEKSRLLSDRFSAERPKGSFSTLEIQRTEQGDSAMYLCASSLEGTGSVGTQYFGPGTRLTVL.

The chain carries TRBV18 and TRBJ1-4; unclear D gene. The V end was cut by 6 bases, the J end by 5 bases, with 10 bases between. The germline V gene has CDR1 KGHSH and CDR2 LQKENI. The CDR3 has 13 amino acids. DNA for the CDR3: TGTGCCAGCTCCGGCGGCGTGAATGAAAAACTGTTTTTT. This encodes CASSGGVNEKLFF.

With regard to this clone: With a much larger clone just one base away, this may be a read error. The sample contains more than one DNA sequence encoding this CDR3. The V and J genes are TRBV6-5 and TRBJ2-7; TRBD2 agrees at 7 bases. Trimming cost V 6 bases and J 0 bases; bases outside gene matches: 5. Germline loops: CDR1 MNHEY, CDR2 SVGAGI. This CDR3 region has 14 residues. Written as DNA, the CDR3 is TGTGCCAGCAGCCCCGGGGGGAGCTCCTACGAGCAGTACTTC. Protein sequence: CASSPGGSSYEQYF.

The rearrangement links TRBV11-3 to TRBJ1-1; D unclear. Germline V lookup: CDR1 SGHNT, CDR2 YENEEA. The CDR3 loop spans 14 amino acids. With 3 bases removed from V and 0 bases from J, the gap between germline ends came to 8 bases. The CDR3 DNA sequence: TGTGCCAGCAGCTTTCAGGAATTGAACACTGAAGCTTTCTTT. Protein product: CASSFQELNTEAFF.

This clone has only a few counts. V usage is TRBV11-1 and J usage is TRBJ1-2; 7 bases fit TRBD1. The CDR3 runs 12 residues. Germline V gives CDR1 SGHAT, CDR2 FQDESV (reference sequence). V dropped 5 bases and J dropped 5; count of bases not matched to a gene: 2. CDR3 sequence reads: CASSKTGYGYTF. CDR3 in DNA: TGTGCCAGCAGCAAGACAGGGTATGGCTACACCTTC.

V is TRBV4-1 and J is TRBJ2-7; possible D gene TRBD1, 5 bases. The CDR3 contains 18 residues. The V gene lost 2 bases and the J gene lost 2 bases, with 22 bases spanning the gap. Per the germline V gene, CDR1 is MGHRA and CDR2 is YSYEKL. The CDR3 loop is CASSQRVHHKADTYEQYF. CDR3 DNA sequence: TGCGCCAGCAGCCAACGGGTCCATCACAAGGCGGACACCTACGAGCAGTACTTC.

This chain uses TRBV18 with TRBJ1-2; D might be TRBD1 (5 bases). Trimming stripped 6 bases from V and 2 bases from J, with 13 bases between. Germline V lookup: CDR1 KGHSH, CDR2 LQKENI. The CDR3 is 14 amino acids. The DNA for the CDR3 is TGTGCCAGCTCGCGGGGTGACAGCAACTATGGCTACACCTTC. This codes for CASSRGDSNYGYTF.

V is TRBV4-1 and J is TRBJ1-1; TRBD1 agrees at 7 bases. V lost 1 base, J lost 3 bases, and 5 bases stayed unmatched. Per the germline V gene, CDR1 is MGHRA and CDR2 is YSYEKL. The CDR3 is 15 residues long. Here the CDR3 reads CASSQGTGRYTEAFF. CDR3 in DNA: TGCGCCAGCAGCCAAGGGACAGGACGATACACTGAAGCTTTCTTT.

V gene TRBV30 combines with J gene TRBJ1-6; weak D call: TRBD1 (5 bases). Per the germline V gene, CDR1 is GTSNPN and CDR2 is SVGIG (reference sequence). V shed 5 bases and J shed 7 bases, with 15 bases lying between them. The CDR3 consists of 14 residues. CDR3 bases: TGTGCCTGGGCCCCCCAGGGTGGGAATTCACCCCTCCACTTT. The encoded protein is CAWAPQGGNSPLHF.

The chain joins TRBV5-1 to TRBJ2-3; D unclear. CDR1 is SGHRS, CDR2 YFSETQ, per germline. V was pared by 1 base and J by 3 bases, with 6 bases between. This CDR3 comprises 13 residues. The CDR3 DNA reads TGCGCCAGCAGCTTGTTTTTAACAGATACGCAGTATTTT. This sequence encodes CASSLFLTDTQYF.

This clone was detected once. The chain is built from TRBV19 and TRBJ1-1, with D unresolved. The CDR3 runs 14 residues. CDR1 is LNHDA and CDR2 is SQIVND in the germline V gene (reference sequence). Trimming took off 2 bases at V and 4 bases at J, with 11 bases between the two ends. This CDR3 is CASSIYSGGTEAFF. The CDR3 bases are TGTGCCAGTAGTATATATTCTGGAGGCACTGAAGCTTTCTTT.

This clone appeared a single time. The CDR3 region has the DNA TGTGCCAGCAAGAGGGATCCCACCTATGGCTACACCTTC. The encoded protein is CASKRDPTYGYTF. This sequence joins TRBV2 and TRBJ1-2; D not certain. Trimming cost V 7 bases and J 4 bases, with 13 bases left between them. CDR3 size: 13 residues. The germline CDR1 and CDR2 sequences are SNHLY and FYNNEI.

This clone turned up a few times. This specimen includes other DNA sequences encoding the same CDR3. The chain links TRBV5-1 to TRBJ2-3; D call uncertain. This CDR3 region has 11 residues. Germline CDR1 SGHRS, CDR2 YFSETQ. Trimming cost V 3 bases and J 4 bases, with 3 bases left between them. The DNA of the CDR3 is TGCGCCAGCAGCTCTGCAGATACGCAGTATTTT. It encodes CASSSADTQYF. Full variable domain (outside the CDR3, taken from reference TRBV5-1 and TRBJ2-3): KAGVTQTPRYLIKTRGQQVTLSCSPISGHRSVSWYQQTPGQGLQFLFEYFSETQRNKGNFPGRFSGRQFSNSRSEMNVSTLELGDSALYLCASSSADTQYFGPGTRLTVL.

The chain couples TRBV28 to TRBJ1-2; TRBD1 might be the D (5 bases). There are 13 residues in the CDR3. Germline assignment: CDR1 MDHEN and CDR2 SYDVKM. V shed 2 bases and J shed 3 bases, with 7 bases lying between them. The CDR3 here is CASSLRGYYGYTF. Here the CDR3 DNA reads TGTGCCAGCAGTTTAAGGGGTTACTATGGCTACACCTTC.

The V call is TRBV6-1, the J call TRBJ2-2; no clear D gene. Germline CDR1 and CDR2: MNHNS and SASEGT. Trimming took 7 bases from V and 3 from J, leaving 12 bases between them. The CDR3 is 14 residues long. The CDR3 loop is CASTLTHDTGELFF. DNA of the CDR3: TGTGCCAGCACCCTGACACACGACACCGGGGAGCTGTTTTTT.